The 27 T cell receptor beta chains below all came from one sample that was sequenced in a study of response to subunit inactivated influenza vaccine. TCRdb re-called the RT-PCR reads with MiXCR, one entry per CDR3 protein. Here the sample spans hundreds of thousands of distinct CDR3 sequences, approximately 13% being singletons. The material sequenced was PBMCs from blood, taken 14 to 15 days before vaccination. These receptor sequences come from a man between 45 and 60 years old who received an inactivated influenza vaccine.

CDR3 region: CASRTSGTGGYQETQYF. As DNA, the CDR3 is TGTGCCAGCCGGACTAGCGGGACAGGGGGTTACCAAGAGACCCAGTACTTC. The V call is TRBV12-3 or TRBV12-4, the J call TRBJ2-5; D might be TRBD2 (12 bases). This CDR3 has 17 residues. The germline V and J ends were trimmed by 8 bases and 0 bases, with 22 bases remaining between them.

This clonotype was observed at least ten times. The genes are TRBV29-1 and TRBJ2-1, with D possibly being TRBD1 or TRBD2 (6 bases each). The V and J ends lost 7 bases and 3 bases respectively, with 10 bases between them. CDR1 and CDR2 (germline): SQVTM, ANQGSEA. The CDR3 runs 12 residues. The CDR3 loop reads CSGGAVYNEQFF. The CDR3 DNA follows: TGCAGCGGGGGGGCGGTCTACAATGAGCAGTTCTTC.

The CDR3 coding sequence is TGCGCCAGCAGCTTCGGGGCAGTTACTAGCACAGATACGCAGTATTTT. Translation: CASSFGAVTSTDTQYF. This chain connects TRBV5-1 to TRBJ2-3; TRBD1 or TRBD2 may be the D gene (5 bases each). Germline assignment: CDR1 SGHRS and CDR2 YFSETQ. The CDR3 covers 16 residues. V shed 2 bases and J shed 0 bases, with 13 bases lying between them.

The chain links TRBV5-1 to TRBJ2-5; 7 bases fit TRBD1. Trimming cost V 5 bases and J 4 bases; bases outside gene matches: 11. The CDR3 sequence is 15 residues long. Germline assignment: CDR1 SGHRS and CDR2 YFSETQ. The CDR3 nucleotides are TGCGCCAGCAGTGGGACCGGGACAGCGAGAGAGACCCAGTACTTC. Its translation: CASSGTGTARETQYF.

This clonotype was counted only a few times. This chain uses TRBV29-1 with TRBJ2-1; D is unresolved. CDR1 and CDR2 (germline): SQVTM, ANQGSEA. The CDR3 is made up of 13 amino acids. Trimming stripped 3 bases from V and 11 bases from J, with 17 bases between. The CDR3 nucleotides are TGCAGCGTTGAGTATCTAGGGCCCGAAAAGCAGTTCTTC. Amino acid sequence: CSVEYLGPEKQFF.

The genes are TRBV28 and TRBJ2-2, with D maybe TRBD2 (5 bases). The CDR3 consists of 13 residues. The V end was cut by 9 bases, the J end by 5 bases, with 13 bases between. Germline CDR1 MDHEN, CDR2 SYDVKM. Here the CDR3 DNA reads TGTGCCAGTTCGGCTAGCCTAACCGGGGAGCTGTTTTTT. It is translated as CASSASLTGELFF.

This clonotype was seen repeatedly, ten times or more. The J gene is TRBJ1-5, the V gene TRBV12-3 or TRBV12-4, with D possibly being TRBD1 (5 bases). Trimming left V 2 bases short and J 2 bases short, with 7 bases between. There are 14 residues in the CDR3. The CDR3 reads CASSLSQGNQPQHF. Here the CDR3 DNA reads TGTGCCAGCAGTTTATCACAGGGCAATCAGCCCCAGCATTTT.

V is TRBV10-2 and J is TRBJ2-7, with TRBD1 matching 9 bases. The CDR3 consists of 13 residues. After removal of 6 bases from V and 3 bases from J, the junction contained 3 bases not matched to a gene. The germline CDR1 and CDR2 sequences are WSHSY and SAAADI. The CDR3 region is CASSRQGDYEQYF. CDR3 DNA sequence: TGCGCCAGCAGCCGACAGGGGGACTACGAGCAGTACTTC.

This chain uses TRBV24-1 with TRBJ2-7; D call uncertain. V lost 1 base to trimming and J lost 0 bases, with 9 bases between them. The CDR3 extends over 15 amino acids. Germline CDR1 reads KGHDR; CDR2 reads SFDVKD. CDR3 protein: CATSDFEKGSYEQYF. The CDR3 DNA is TGTGCCACCAGTGATTTTGAGAAGGGCTCCTACGAGCAGTACTTC.

This rearrangement joins TRBV28 to TRBJ2-1; perhaps TRBD2 as D (5 bases). Germline assignment: CDR1 MDHEN and CDR2 SYDVKM. CDR3 length: 14 residues. V lost 3 bases, J lost 4 bases, and 10 bases lay in between. This CDR3 reads CASSLEVLYNEQFF. As DNA, the CDR3 is TGTGCCAGCAGTTTGGAGGTCCTTTACAATGAGCAGTTCTTC.

On this clonotype itself: The junction departs from germline at one end; a sequencing error may be responsible. The chain links TRBV29-1 to TRBJ2-1; perhaps TRBD2 as D (6 bases). CDR1 and CDR2 (germline): SQVTM, ANQGSEA. The CDR3 has 9 amino acids. CDR3 sequence: CSVGGEVLF. The CDR3 nucleotides are TGCAGCGTTGGAGGGGAGGTGTTATTC.

CDR3 region: CASSPMRRATYEQYF. The CDR3 nucleotides read TGTGCCAGCAGCCCTATGCGCAGGGCCACCTACGAGCAGTACTTC. The chain carries TRBV7-8 and TRBJ2-7; weak D call: TRBD1 (5 bases). This CDR3 is 15 amino acids long. Trimming shortened V by 5 bases and J by 2 bases, and 16 bases separated the two germline ends. Germline CDR1 and CDR2: SGHVS and FQNEAQ.

This clonotype was seen a handful of times. This sequence joins TRBV2 and TRBJ2-7; no definite D call. Per germline, CDR1 SNHLY and CDR2 FYNNEI. V gave up 5 bases and J gave up 6 bases, with 8 bases separating them. The CDR3 loop spans 11 amino acids. CDR3 nucleotides: TGTGCCAGCAGTCAACTGGGCGAGCAGTACTTC. It yields the protein CASSQLGEQYF.

The rearrangement joins TRBV3-1 to TRBJ2-7; 12 bases agree with TRBD2. CDR3 length: 17 amino acids. From germline, CDR1 is LGHDT and CDR2 YNNKEL (reference sequence). Unmatched junction bases numbered 9, after V lost 5 bases and J lost 1 base. The CDR3, as DNA: TGTGCCAGCAGCTCCAGACTAGCGGGGGCCCAATCCTACGAGCAGTACTTC. Translated, it gives CASSSRLAGAQSYEQYF.

The rearrangement uses TRBV20-1 and TRBJ2-5; no definite D call. V was pared by 1 base and J by 5 bases, with 17 bases between. This CDR3 is built from 15 residues. The germline gives CDR1 DFQATT, CDR2 SNEGSKA (reference sequence). The CDR3 DNA sequence: TGCAGTGCTAGAGGTGATCGGCGAGCTCCGGAGACCCAGTACTTC. Its protein product is CSARGDRRAPETQYF.

V and J are TRBV30 and TRBJ2-1; the D gene is possibly TRBD2 (5 bases). This CDR3 spans 13 amino acids. Per the germline V gene, CDR1 is GTSNPN and CDR2 is SVGIG (reference sequence). Trimming pared 3 bases from V and 8 bases from J, leaving 14 bases between. CDR3 region: CAWRQRAGYEQFF. The CDR3, as DNA: TGTGCCTGGAGGCAAAGGGCGGGTTATGAGCAGTTCTTC.

This clonotype was detected ten times or more. This chain uses TRBV5-1 with TRBJ2-1; D is unclear. CDR1 and CDR2 from the germline V gene are SGHRS and YFSETQ. Trimming removed 0 bases at V and 6 bases at J, with 13 bases between. This CDR3 has 15 amino acids. As DNA, the CDR3 is TGCGCCAGCAGCTTGGTCGGCCAGAATGGCAATGAGCAGTTCTTC. This encodes CASSLVGQNGNEQFF.

This chain uses TRBV15 with TRBJ2-1, with 14 nucleotides matching TRBD2. Germline V CDR1 and CDR2: LNHNV, YYDKDF (reference sequence). CDR3 size: 15 residues. J was trimmed by 7 bases and V by 6 bases; bases with no gene match: 5. CDR3 sequence reads: CATSPGTSGGNEQFF. CDR3 DNA sequence: TGTGCCACCAGTCCCGGGACTAGCGGGGGAAATGAGCAGTTCTTC. The full variable domain, completed using reference TRBV15 and TRBJ2-1, is DAMVIQNPRYQVTQFGKPVTLSCSQTLNHNVMYWYQQKSSQAPKLLFHYYDKDFNNEADTPDNFQSRRPNTSFCFLDIRSPGLGDTAMYLCATSPGTSGGNEQFFGPGTRLTVL.

This clonotype was seen once. This sequence may be a read error, since a much larger clone differs from it by one base. The chain carries TRBV12-3 or TRBV12-4 and TRBJ2-3; a possible D gene is TRBD2 (5 bases). V dropped 6 bases and J dropped 6 bases, with 19 bases sitting between them. The CDR3 totals 15 residues. CDR3 sequence: CASSLVDWAQDTQYF. CDR3 sequence (DNA): TGTGCCAGCAGCCTAGTGGACTGGGCTCAGGATACGCAGTATTTT.

This clonotype has more than one count but fewer than ten. This chain's CDR3 is CASSSTTSPKTDTQYF. The CDR3 DNA is TGTGCCAGCAGCTCTACGACTAGCCCTAAGACAGATACGCAGTATTTT. This chain connects TRBV7-9 to TRBJ2-3; 7 nucleotides match TRBD2. Trimming took 4 bases from V and 3 from J; bases not matched to a gene: 10. The CDR3 totals 16 residues. The germline gives CDR1 SEHNR, CDR2 FQNEAQ (reference sequence).

The rearrangement joins TRBV20-1 to TRBJ2-7; 8 positions match TRBD2. The V gene's germline CDR1 is DFQATT and CDR2 SNEGSKA (reference sequence). CDR3 length equals 15 residues. Trimming cost V 0 bases and J 5 bases; bases outside gene matches: 9. The CDR3 protein is CSARDSSGRSHEQYF. CDR3 DNA sequence: TGCAGTGCTAGAGATAGCAGCGGGAGATCCCACGAGCAGTACTTC.

In its sample, this clonotype was seen many times. The chain carries TRBV4-3 and TRBJ1-1; D is possibly TRBD1 (6 bases). The CDR3 has 19 residues. V lost 0 bases and J 4 bases, leaving 24 bases between the germline ends. Germline CDR1 and CDR2: LGHNA and YSLEER. CDR3 residues: CASSQDEGTGRAKGTEAFF. CDR3 in DNA: TGCGCCAGCAGCCAAGATGAGGGAACAGGGAGGGCCAAAGGCACTGAAGCTTTCTTT.

This clonotype showed up just a few times. This rearrangement joins TRBV3-1 to TRBJ1-6; D is unclear. Germline CDR1 and CDR2: LGHDT and YNNKEL (reference sequence). This CDR3 comprises 16 residues. The V end lost 1 base, the J end lost 8 bases, and 15 bases lay between the germline ends. CDR3 DNA: TGTGCCAGCAGCCAAGTGGAGGAGGTAGCTGATTCACCCCTCCACTTT. It translates to CASSQVEEVADSPLHF.

The rearrangement links TRBV7-9 to TRBJ2-3, with D possibly being TRBD2 (5 bases). Germline loops: CDR1 SEHNR, CDR2 FQNEAQ (reference sequence). The CDR3 sequence is 14 residues long. The ends were cut back, 5 bases at V and 4 bases at J, with 13 bases in the middle. The CDR3 bases are TGTGCCAGCAGCCAACAAGCGGCATCAGATACGCAGTATTTT. Translation gives CASSQQAASDTQYF. The whole variable domain, remainder taken from reference TRBV7-9 and TRBJ2-3, is DTGVSQNPRHKITKRGQNVTFRCDPISEHNRLYWYRQTLGQGPEFLTYFQNEAQLEKSRLLSDRFSAERPKGSFSTLEIQRTEQGDSAMYLCASSQQAASDTQYFGPGTRLTVL.

This clonotype was recorded many times. The chain couples TRBV2 to TRBJ2-3, with TRBD1 matching over 10 bases. There are 16 residues in the CDR3. The V gene end was trimmed by 5 bases and the J gene end by 4 bases; junction bases not matched to a gene: 9. Germline CDR1 SNHLY, CDR2 FYNNEI. Here the CDR3 reads CASSLGQGNAADTQYF. CDR3 sequence (DNA): TGTGCCAGCAGTTTGGGACAGGGGAACGCAGCAGATACGCAGTATTTT. Full variable domain (rest looked up from reference TRBV2 and TRBJ2-3): EPEVTQTPSHQVTQMGQEVILRCVPISNHLYFYWYRQILGQKVEFLVSFYNNEISEKSEIFDDQFSVERPDGSNFTLKIRSTKLEDSAMYFCASSLGQGNAADTQYFGPGTRLTVL.

The chain combines TRBV28 with TRBJ1-3; D gene ambiguous. CDR3 length equals 15 residues. Germline V gives CDR1 MDHEN, CDR2 SYDVKM. V lost 3 bases to trimming and J lost 0 bases, with 9 bases between them. The CDR3 DNA reads TGTGCCAGCAGTTTCGAGGGAAGCTCTGGAAACACCATATATTTT. Translating gives CASSFEGSSGNTIYF.

The chain has TRBV30 and TRBJ2-5; D remains ambiguous. CDR3 length equals 13 residues. The V gene lost 3 bases and the J gene lost 5 bases, with 13 bases spanning the gap. Germline loops: CDR1 GTSNPN, CDR2 SVGIG (reference sequence). Written as DNA, the CDR3 is TGTGCCTGGAGCCGGGCGTTTATGGAGACCCAGTACTTC. Translated, it gives CAWSRAFMETQYF.